This T cell receptor (beta chain) derives from a study of blood T cells in healthy people across ages. This CDR3 region has 18 residues. Germline assignment: CDR1 SEHNR and CDR2 FQNEAQ (reference sequence). V was cut by 2 bases and J by 1 base, with 19 bases left in between. PCR was performed a second time for 7 to 11 cycles using a sample-barcoded 5' primer and a J-beta primer mix. Each CDR3 protein is one row after TCRdb ran MiXCR on the 5' RACE reads. The top ten clones hold 9.5% to 13% of a sample with about 930,000 distinct CDR3 sequences, approximately 32% of them seen once. These data were also reused for a study on T cells of mothers and their children.

Sequenced: blood. This TCR derives from a middle-aged woman in good health. This sequence joins TRBV7-9 and TRBJ2-3; D perhaps matches TRBD1 (6 bases). The CDR3 nucleotides read TGTGCCAGCAGCTTAAATCGAGGGGGAACGAGACGCACAGATACGCAGTATTTT. Its protein product is CASSLNRGGTRRTDTQYF. Based on the CDR3 plus reference TRBV7-9 and TRBJ2-3, the full variable domain is DTGVSQNPRHKITKRGQNVTFRCDPISEHNRLYWYRQTLGQGPEFLTYFQNEAQLEKSRLLSDRFSAERPKGSFSTLEIQRTEQGDSAMYLCASSLNRGGTRRTDTQYFGPGTRLTVL.